Listed below are T cell receptor beta chains from one sample, sequenced in a study of T cells in tuberculosis. The repertoire was sequenced with immunoSEQ multiplex PCR; TCRdb's copy has only in-frame clones and lacks some. The table shows around 29,000 clones, with approximately 93% occurring only once. The sample comprised PBMCs. Receptors were obtained from a donor aged 10-29 years with latent tuberculosis or without tuberculosis infection. Each CDR3 is given with its conserved first and last residue. Each record gives: V gene, J gene, D gene, clone size, CDR3 protein, CDR3 DNA. The D gene is left open where the match is weak. A clone size is listed for some rows: how often the clone was seen (once, few, many), or a class if it is expanded.

>TRBV9|TRBJ2-1|-|-
CASSARGLGNEQFF
TGTGCCAGCAGCGCCAGGGGTCTTGGCAATGAGCAGTTCTTC
>TRBV5-3|TRBJ1-5|-|-
CARSSTGLPWWPQHF
TGTGCCAGAAGCTCTACAGGGCTCCCCTGGTGGCCCCAGCATTTT
>TRBV27|TRBJ1-5|TRBD1|-
CASSPRTGWRQPQHF
TGTGCCAGCAGTCCGCGGACAGGGTGGCGTCAGCCCCAGCATTTT
>TRBV25-1|TRBJ2-1|TRBD2|-
CASSRSPLTSAQDEQFF
TGTGCCAGCAGTAGATCGCCCCTAACTAGCGCCCAGGATGAGCAGTTCTTC
>TRBV6-1|TRBJ2-7|-|once
CASGPIADSYEQYF
TGTGCCAGCGGCCCGATAGCGGACTCCTACGAGCAGTACTTC
>TRBV7-8|TRBJ2-7|TRBD2|-
CASSARGLADEQYF
TGTGCCAGCAGCGCACGGGGACTAGCGGACGAGCAGTACTTC
>TRBV27|TRBJ2-7|TRBD1|-
CASSVGTGAYEQYF
TGTGCCAGCAGCGTCGGGACAGGGGCCTACGAGCAGTACTTC
>TRBV9|TRBJ2-1|TRBD1|-
CASSVVGTVSYNEQFF
TGTGCCAGCAGCGTAGTCGGGACAGTTTCCTACAATGAGCAGTTCTTC
>TRBV28|TRBJ2-5|-|few
CASSFIAPRETQYF
TGTGCCAGCAGTTTTATAGCTCCACGGGAGACCCAGTACTTC
>TRBV15|TRBJ2-1|-|once
CATSRGAGANEQFF
TGTGCCACCAGCAGAGGAGCAGGGGCCAATGAGCAGTTCTTC